This TCR beta chain was profiled in a study of T cells in Graves' hyperthyroidism and ophthalmopathy. Amplified TCR beta CDR3 regions derived from RNA transcripts. The HTBI primer set served for first-round RT-PCR of the TCR CDR3. TCRdb called the multiplex PCR reads again in MiXCR, with one record for every CDR3 protein. The sample holds 350,000 to 500,000 distinct CDR3 sequences; approximately 14% are singletons and the top ten take 5.3%. This receptor was obtained from a woman aged 18-29 years with Graves' hyperthyroidism. Sequencing was done on a sample of blood.

The CDR3 bases are TGTGCCAGCAGCCCGGGGAGGGGAGAATATGGCTACACCTTC. Its protein product is CASSPGRGEYGYTF. This chain links TRBV9 with TRBJ1-2, with D possibly being TRBD1 (5 bases). The length of the CDR3 is 14 residues. Trimming shortened V by 4 bases and J by 5 bases, and 15 bases separated the two germline ends. Germline V gene data show CDR1 as SGDLS and CDR2 as YYNGEE.